There are a few counts of the clone carrying this TCR beta chain. This CDR3 comprises 14 residues. The germline V and J ends were trimmed by 9 bases and 7 bases, with 16 bases remaining between them. CDR1 is ENHRY, CDR2 SYGVKD, per germline. The data were obtained in a study of blood T cell repertoires in COVID-19. Looking at the study overall: Collection of acute and convalescent COVID-19 samples took place in the United States, Italy and Spain. Nucleic acid was either cDNA or gDNA, and it came from T cells, B-cell-depleted T cells, or PBMCs.

Authors' analysis steps: Amplifying reference gene primers gave estimates of nucleated cell counts. Method: immunoSEQ multiplex PCR; TCRdb's copy keeps in-frame clones and lacks some. V, J and clone size were drawn from that table, and D and trimming were deduced from the DNA. The data show some 170,000 clones, 65% to 85% seen once. The sequence was collected from a man aged 60 to 75 with active or convalescent COVID-19. This sequence joins TRBV10-3 and TRBJ1-6, with a possible D match to TRBD1 (5 bases). Sequenced sample: peripheral blood. The DNA of the CDR3 is TGTGCCATAAACCCCGGGGGTAAGAATTCACCCCTCCACTTT. This translates into CAINPGGKNSPLHF.